The subject of this entry is one T cell receptor beta chain. This sample is part of a study of T cells after yellow fever vaccination. TCRdb used MiXCR to reprocess the 5' RACE reads, holding one entry per CDR3 protein. The sample records fewer than 500,000 distinct CDR3 sequences, 15% to 20% being singletons. The CDR3 is made up of 13 amino acids. Trimming cost V 3 bases and J 6 bases; bases outside gene matches: 5. Germline loops: CDR1 SGHTA, CDR2 FQGNSA. The chain is built from TRBV7-2 and TRBJ2-7, with 7 nucleotides matching TRBD2. The material was PBMCs, obtained before the yellow fever booster vaccination. The sequence derives from a man younger than 35 who received the YFV17D yellow fever vaccine. The CDR3 sequence: CASSFGQRGEQYV. The CDR3 nucleotides read TGTGCCAGCAGCTTTGGTCAGCGGGGCGAGCAGTACGTC.